This is a list of T cell receptor beta chains from one sample in a study of T-cell reconstitution after alpha-beta-depleted transplantation in children. MiXCR was run by TCRdb on the PCR reads, yielding one entry per CDR3 protein. The repertoire holds about 250,000 distinct CDR3 sequences, with roughly a quarter as singletons. The specimen was PBMCs, mostly from graft donor cells, collected 360 days after TCRalphabeta/CD19-depleted stem cell transplant. The origin of the receptors is a female patient aged 2-9 years who had a stem cell transplant for congenital amegakaryocytic thrombocytopenia, so the T cells may come from the graft donor. Both conserved end residues are part of each CDR3. A D gene is named only where the DNA matches it firmly. Clone size is stated in some rows and not others, as once, few, many or a class when expanded.

v_gene	j_gene	abundance	d_gene	CDR3aa	CDR3nt
TRBV12-3/TRBV12-4	TRBJ2-3	few	TRBD2	CASFRLAGGSYTQYF	TGTGCCAGCTTCCGACTAGCGGGAGGGTCCTATACGCAGTATTTT
TRBV7-2	TRBJ2-3	few	TRBD2	CASSPTSGGRADTQYF	TGTGCCAGCAGCCCCACTAGCGGGGGAAGGGCAGATACGCAGTATTTT
TRBV5-5	TRBJ2-7	.	.	CASSTQTVSYEQYF	TGTGCCAGCAGCACGCAGACAGTTTCCTACGAGCAGTACTTC
TRBV20-1	TRBJ2-7	few	TRBD2	CSARERPKLEGLHYEQYF	TGCAGTGCTAGAGAGAGGCCCAAGCTCGAGGGACTACACTACGAGCAGTACTTC
TRBV5-1	TRBJ1-4	few	TRBD1	CASSSGGQSFSGNEKLFF	TGCGCCAGCAGCTCTGGGGGACAGTCGTTTTCCGGTAATGAAAAACTGTTTTTT
TRBV28	TRBJ2-3	many	TRBD2	CASSLPSGGTDTQYF	TGTGCCAGCAGTTTACCTAGCGGAGGCACAGATACGCAGTATTTT
TRBV5-1	TRBJ2-1	.	TRBD1	CASSLGGKDRIGQFF	TGCGCCAGCAGCTTGGGGGGAAAGGACAGGATTGGGCAGTTCTTC
TRBV4-2	TRBJ1-6	few	.	CASSQSPGSSYNSPLHF	TGTGCCAGCAGCCAGAGCCCGGGGAGCTCCTATAATTCACCCCTCCACTTT
TRBV29-1	TRBJ2-3	many	.	CSVEKGTDTQYF	TGCAGCGTTGAGAAAGGGACAGATACGCAGTATTTT
TRBV29-1	TRBJ2-7	many	.	CSVRTASYEQYF	TGCAGCGTTCGGACAGCGTCCTACGAGCAGTACTTC
TRBV7-2	TRBJ2-5	few	.	CASTPSGTQGTQYF	TGTGCCAGCACCCCCTCCGGGACACAGGGGACCCAGTACTTC
TRBV12-3/TRBV12-4	TRBJ1-2	.	TRBD1	CASSSAGTGGGYTF	TGTGCCAGCAGTTCTGCTGGGACAGGGGGCGGCTACACCTTC
TRBV12-3/TRBV12-4	TRBJ1-2	.	.	CASSLRSRSFYGYTF	TGTGCCAGCAGTTTAAGGTCCAGGTCGTTCTATGGCTACACCTTC
TRBV29-1	TRBJ2-7	many	TRBD1	CSVVETGPFEQYF	TGCAGCGTTGTAGAGACAGGGCCTTTCGAGCAGTACTTC
TRBV18	TRBJ2-1	many	TRBD1	CASSPATGSNNEQFF	TGTGCCAGCTCACCCGCGACAGGGTCGAACAATGAGCAGTTCTTC
TRBV28	TRBJ1-1	few	.	CASSPWTVNTEAFF	TGTGCCAGCAGTCCCTGGACGGTTAACACTGAAGCTTTCTTT
TRBV6-1	TRBJ2-3	few	.	CASSERGHTDTQYF	TGTGCCAGCAGTGAGAGAGGGCACACAGATACGCAGTATTTT
TRBV4-2	TRBJ1-3	few	.	CASRPSGSSGNTIYF	TGTGCCAGCAGGCCTTCAGGGAGCTCTGGAAACACCATATATTTT
TRBV7-2	TRBJ2-3	.	.	CASSFTRDTDTQYF	TGTGCCAGCAGCTTCACCCGGGACACAGATACGCAGTATTTT
TRBV6-5	TRBJ1-5	.	.	CASSSGIYSNQPQHF	TGTGCCAGCAGTTCAGGGATATATAGCAATCAGCCCCAGCATTTT